This T cell receptor beta chain stems from a study of blood T cell repertoires in COVID-19. Study in general: Spain, Italy and the United States supplied samples that represented acute and convalescent COVID-19. PBMCs, B-cell-depleted T cells, or T cells provided the cDNA or gDNA that made up the material.

Repertoires were generated with immunoSEQ multiplex PCR, while TCRdb's copy carries only in-frame clones and drops some. The profile shows hundreds of thousands of clones, 70% to 85% of them singletons. Germline V gene sequence: CDR1 SQVTM, CDR2 ANQGSEA. This CDR3 region has 12 residues. Trimming cost V 7 bases and J 6 bases; bases outside gene matches: 7. This clonotype originated in an elderly woman with acute or convalescent COVID-19. The chain employs TRBV29-1 and TRBJ2-7; 9 nucleotides match TRBD2. The sequenced sample was peripheral blood. CDR3 region: CSGGGLAAEQYF. For the CDR3, the DNA is TGCAGCGGAGGGGGACTAGCAGCCGAGCAGTACTTC.